Presented here are 23 T cell receptor beta chains from one specimen sequenced in a study of T cell responses to AZD1222 COVID-19 vaccine. This table comes from immunoSEQ multiplex PCR, and its TCRdb copy is limited to in-frame clones, with some not included. The data show over 75,000 clones, around 87% seen once. The source material was peripheral blood, sampled on day 0 of AZD1222 vaccination. Receptors originate from an adult in good health.

The rearrangement joins TRBV18 to TRBJ1-3, with TRBD1 matching over 8 bases. The CDR3 extends over 16 amino acids. CDR1 is KGHSH and CDR2 is LQKENI in the germline V gene. V lost 4 bases and J lost 1; bases outside the gene matches: 6. The CDR3 sequence: CASSLGQGSSGNTIYF. The CDR3 coding sequence is TGTGCCAGCTCACTCGGACAGGGATCGTCTGGAAACACCATATATTTT.

The chain is built from TRBV27 and TRBJ2-3; 7 bases are a match to TRBD1. V lost 2 bases and J lost 12; bases outside the gene matches: 8. Germline values: CDR1 MNHEY, CDR2 SMNVEV (reference sequence). This CDR3 is 13 amino acids long. The CDR3 here is CASSLPTTGKQYF. The CDR3 bases are TGTGCCAGCAGTTTACCTACGACAGGGAAACAGTATTTT.

The table lists this clone with a count of one. This rearrangement joins TRBV3-1 (or the pseudogene TRBV3-2) to TRBJ2-4; 7 positions match TRBD2. V trimming: 0 bases; J trimming: 10 bases; junction bases outside the gene matches: 9. The CDR3 is 15 residues long. The germline V gene has CDR1 LGHDT and CDR2 YNNKEL (reference sequence). The CDR3 sequence is CASSQEGGRLGIQYF. The CDR3 DNA follows: TGTGCCAGCAGCCAAGAAGGCGGGAGACTAGGAATTCAGTACTTC.

This chain connects TRBV10-1 to TRBJ2-1; D is uncertain. CDR1 and CDR2 (germline): WNHNN, SYGVQD (reference sequence). Trimming cost V 3 bases and J 6 bases, with 9 bases left between them. The CDR3 is 13 amino acids. CDR3: CASSEGLSNEQFF. The DNA of the CDR3 is TGCGCCAGCAGTGAAGGCCTTAGCAATGAGCAGTTCTTC.

The chain combines TRBV10-2 with TRBJ2-3; perhaps TRBD2 as D (5 bases). Germline V gene sequence: CDR1 WSHSY, CDR2 SAAADI. This CDR3 is 12 amino acids long. V was shortened by 3 bases and J by 5 bases, with 6 bases between the two germline ends. The DNA for the CDR3 is TGCGCCAGCAGTGAAGGAGGAGATACGCAGTATTTT. Encoded protein: CASSEGGDTQYF.

The chain carries TRBV7-2 and TRBJ1-1; no definite D call. Trimming pared 1 base from V and 1 base from J, leaving 10 bases between. CDR1 and CDR2 from the germline V gene are SGHTA and FQGNSA. There are 15 residues in the CDR3. The DNA of the CDR3 is TGTGCCAGCAGCTTAGATCAGGACGCGAACACTGAAGCTTTCTTT. It yields the protein CASSLDQDANTEAFF.

This chain links TRBV7-2 with TRBJ1-1, with D possibly being TRBD1 (5 bases). This CDR3 comprises 16 residues. V was trimmed by 1 base and J by 1 base, leaving 13 bases between them. Germline CDR1 SGHTA, CDR2 FQGNSA. The CDR3 DNA follows: TGTGCCAGCAGCTTAGGGCAAGGGGTCCCGAACACTGAAGCTTTCTTT. Its translation is CASSLGQGVPNTEAFF.

The chain uses TRBV7-9 and TRBJ1-1; tentative D call: TRBD1 (5 bases). The CDR3 covers 14 residues. Deletions cut 1 base from V and 5 bases from J, with 11 bases between. Germline lookup yields CDR1 SEHNR and CDR2 FQNEAQ (reference sequence). The CDR3 bases are TGTGCCAGCAGCTTAGACTCGGGGGGAACTGAAGCTTTCTTT. Protein sequence: CASSLDSGGTEAFF. Supplemented by reference TRBV7-9 and TRBJ1-1, the full variable domain reads DTGVSQNPRHKITKRGQNVTFRCDPISEHNRLYWYRQTLGQGPEFLTYFQNEAQLEKSRLLSDRFSAERPKGSFSTLEIQRTEQGDSAMYLCASSLDSGGTEAFFGQGTRLTVV.

The gene calls are TRBV28 and TRBJ1-4; 7 bases agree with TRBD1. The V gene's germline CDR1 is MDHEN and CDR2 SYDVKM. The V segment lost 4 bases and the J segment 8 bases; nucleotides outside the gene matches: 7. This CDR3 is built from 14 residues. CDR3 sequence reads: CASSYDRVGEKLFF. CDR3 coding DNA: TGTGCCAGCAGTTACGACAGGGTGGGCGAAAAACTGTTTTTT.

This chain joins TRBV30 and TRBJ1-2; perhaps TRBD1 as D (5 bases). Looked up from germline, CDR1 is GTSNPN and CDR2 is SVGIG (reference sequence). Trimming removed 5 bases from V and 7 bases from J, with 14 bases in between. The CDR3 is made up of 12 amino acids. The DNA for the CDR3 is TGTGCCTGGCGGTTGGGGGGGGGTGGCTACACCTTC. Residues: CAWRLGGGGYTF.

V and J are TRBV7-9 and TRBJ2-1; TRBD1 might be the D (6 bases). Germline V gene lookup returns CDR1 SEHNR and CDR2 FQNEAQ (reference sequence). The CDR3 contains 16 residues. V gave up 0 bases and J gave up 9 bases, with 18 bases separating them. CDR3 sequence (DNA): TGTGCCAGCAGCTTAGCGAGGGACAATGGAGCCGCTGAGCAGTTCTTC. Protein product: CASSLARDNGAAEQFF.

This chain uses TRBV6-4 with TRBJ2-1, with D perhaps matching TRBD2 (5 bases). Germline assignment: CDR1 MRHNA and CDR2 SNTAGT. The length of the CDR3 is 14 residues. The V gene lost 0 bases and the J gene lost 5 bases, with 8 bases spanning the gap. The CDR3 reads CASSDSWRDNEQFF. CDR3 in DNA: TGTGCCAGCAGTGACTCATGGCGGGACAATGAGCAGTTCTTC.

The V gene is TRBV6-6, the J gene TRBJ1-1; 7 nucleotides agree with TRBD1. Trimming removed 10 bases from V and 0 bases from J; junction bases left unmatched: 5. Per the germline V gene, CDR1 is MNHNY and CDR2 is SVGAGI (reference sequence). The CDR3 spans 13 residues. The CDR3 sequence is CATDGTVNTEAFF. CDR3 DNA: TGTGCCACCGACGGGACAGTGAACACTGAAGCTTTCTTT.

The chain carries TRBV6-2 or TRBV6-3 and TRBJ1-4; 8 nucleotides match TRBD1. Germline V gene sequence: CDR1 MNHEY, CDR2 SVGEGT. The CDR3 contains 15 residues. V shed 5 bases, J shed 6 bases, and the junction held 8 bases outside the gene matches. CDR3 sequence: CASSPTLDRDEKLFF. The CDR3 DNA follows: TGTGCCAGCAGTCCGACCTTGGACAGGGATGAAAAACTGTTTTTT.

This clone was counted a single time. V gene TRBV5-1 combines with J gene TRBJ2-5; 11 bases map to TRBD2. The junction had 12 bases not matched to a gene; V was cut back by 9 bases and J by 5 bases. Germline CDR1 reads SGHRS; CDR2 reads YFSETQ. This CDR3 contains 15 residues. In nucleotides, the CDR3 is TGCGCCACCCCCCTACTAGCGGGAGAGGCGGAGACCCAGTACTTC. Protein: CATPLLAGEAETQYF. The complete variable domain, with remaining parts taken from reference TRBV5-1 and TRBJ2-5, reads KAGVTQTPRYLIKTRGQQVTLSCSPISGHRSVSWYQQTPGQGLQFLFEYFSETQRNKGNFPGRFSGRQFSNSRSEMNVSTLELGDSALYLCATPLLAGEAETQYFGPGTRLLVL.

V gene TRBV11-1 combines with J gene TRBJ2-5; TRBD2 is a possible D gene (6 bases). Per the germline V gene, CDR1 is SGHAT and CDR2 is FQDESV (reference sequence). The CDR3 totals 14 residues. Trimming shortened V by 3 bases and J by 2 bases, and 10 bases separated the two germline ends. The CDR3 region is CASSLYGGQETQYF. As DNA, the CDR3 is TGTGCCAGCAGCTTGTACGGGGGTCAAGAGACCCAGTACTTC.

The V call is TRBV5-1, the J call TRBJ2-7; no clear D. CDR1 is SGHRS, CDR2 YFSETQ, per germline. The CDR3 runs to 13 residues. Between the trimmed V and J ends, which lost 1 base and 2 bases, there was a span of 7 bases. The CDR3 protein is CASSLNIAYEQYF. CDR3 in DNA: TGCGCCAGCAGCTTGAACATAGCCTACGAGCAGTACTTC. The full variable domain, in which reference TRBV5-1 and TRBJ2-7 provide the parts outside the CDR3, is KAGVTQTPRYLIKTRGQQVTLSCSPISGHRSVSWYQQTPGQGLQFLFEYFSETQRNKGNFPGRFSGRQFSNSRSEMNVSTLELGDSALYLCASSLNIAYEQYFGPGTRLTVT.

The chain recombines TRBV28 with TRBJ1-1; D might be TRBD1 (5 bases). Per the germline V gene, CDR1 is MDHEN and CDR2 is SYDVKM. The CDR3 runs 15 residues. V lost 1 base and J lost 2, with 11 bases in between. CDR3 DNA: TGTGCCAGCAGTTTATTTACCGGGGCCAACACTGAAGCTTTCTTT. Protein sequence: CASSLFTGANTEAFF. The variable domain in full, completed from reference TRBV28 and TRBJ1-1, reads DVKVTQSSRYLVKRTGEKVFLECVQDMDHENMFWYRQDPGLGLRLIYFSYDVKMKEKGDIPEGYSVSREKKERFSLILESASTNQTSMYLCASSLFTGANTEAFFGQGTRLTVV.

The chain couples TRBV7-2 to TRBJ2-7; no reliable D call. The CDR3 loop spans 16 amino acids. V was cut by 5 bases and J by 1 base, with 18 bases left in between. Germline assignment: CDR1 SGHTA and CDR2 FQGNSA. This CDR3 is CASSLAFSLVSYEQYF. Here the CDR3 DNA reads TGTGCCAGCAGCCTGGCCTTCTCCCTGGTTTCCTACGAGCAGTACTTC.

This chain uses TRBV6-5 with TRBJ2-7; D unclear. The germline V gene encodes CDR1 MNHEY and CDR2 SVGAGI. V lost 7 bases, J lost 2 bases, and 6 bases lay in between. The CDR3 spans 11 residues. The CDR3 sequence is CASKGPYEQYF. The CDR3 DNA reads TGTGCCAGCAAGGGCCCCTACGAGCAGTACTTC.

The chain has TRBV18 and TRBJ2-1; perhaps TRBD1 as D (5 bases). V gave up 2 bases and J gave up 8 bases, with 16 bases separating them. The CDR3 covers 15 residues. The germline CDR1 and CDR2 sequences are KGHSH and LQKENI. In DNA, the CDR3 is TGTGCCAGCTCACCATCCTCGACAGAGTCCCATGAGCAGTTCTTC. It codes for CASSPSSTESHEQFF.

This clone was recorded once. The rearrangement links TRBV9 to TRBJ1-5; D not resolved. In germline, CDR1 is SGDLS, CDR2 YYNGEE. The CDR3 has 14 amino acids. V lost 4 bases, J lost 0 bases, and 8 bases lay in between. The CDR3 region has the DNA TGTGCCAGCAGCACAGAGGGTAGCAATCAGCCCCAGCATTTT. Its translation is CASSTEGSNQPQHF. The full variable domain, rest sourced from reference TRBV9 and TRBJ1-5, is DSGVTQTPKHLITATGQRVTLRCSPRSGDLSVYWYQQSLDQGLQFLIQYYNGEERAKGNILERFSAQQFPDLHSELNLSSLELGDSALYFCASSTEGSNQPQHFGDGTRLSIL.

The chain couples TRBV29-1 to TRBJ2-3, with D maybe TRBD1 (6 bases). CDR3 length: 15 residues. V was pared by 5 bases and J by 4 bases, with 19 bases between. Per the germline V gene, CDR1 is SQVTM and CDR2 is ANQGSEA. As DNA, the CDR3 is TGCAGCGTTCGAACAGGGATCGATGTTGCAGATACGCAGTATTTT. Translated, it gives CSVRTGIDVADTQYF.